This T cell receptor (beta chain) came from a study of shared clonotypes between healthy human individuals. CDR1 and CDR2 from the germline V gene are SEHNR and FQNEAQ (reference sequence). The CDR3 contains 17 residues. Trimming took 1 base from V and 4 from J, leaving 16 bases between them. Libraries were prepared by immunoSEQ multiplex PCR; TCRdb keeps only in-frame clonotypes and omits some of them. The repertoire holds over a million clones, with roughly 96% as singletons. Sequenced: naive CD4+ T cells sorted from blood. The subset is: CD45RA+ positively selected. The sequence was obtained from a man aged 25-40 years in good health. V is TRBV7-9 and J is TRBJ2-2; D call uncertain. CDR3 nucleotides: TGTGCCAGCAGCTTAGGAGGTGGAGCTAAAGCCACCGGGGAGCTGTTTTTT. Translating it yields CASSLGGGAKATGELFF.